This TCR beta chain was profiled in a study of beta chain features in type 1 diabetes. Whole-study results and caveats: Patients' naive, central memory and regulatory TCRB repertoires appeared more alike than those of healthy donors. The study left unresolved whether HLA type influences TCRB rearrangement.

Expressed TCRB transcripts were sequenced because the isolated RNA had all been reverse transcribed beforehand. TCRdb keeps only in-frame clones here, not all; method: immunoSEQ multiplex PCR. The table has more than 350,000 clones, 11% seen once; the top ten hold 0.04% to 0.05%. Researchers reported sorting CD4+ naive, central memory, regulatory and stem cell-like memory cells via CD45RO/CCR7/CD25/CD127/CD95/CD27. Regarding this clone: Its antigen is still unknown.

Trimming removed 3 bases from V and 4 bases from J, with 9 bases in between. Germline-derived CDR1 and CDR2 are MGHRA and YSYEKL. CDR3 length equals 13 residues. The sample comprised naive CD4+ T cells from blood. The sequence derives from a woman aged 18 to 35 in good health. This sequence joins TRBV4-1 and TRBJ2-5; TRBD2 is a possible D gene (6 bases). This CDR3 reads CASSQGLPETQYF. Here the CDR3 DNA reads TGCGCCAGCAGCCAGGGACTCCCAGAGACCCAGTACTTC.